The next 9 T cell receptor beta chains were all read from a single sample in a study of regulatory T cells. Study-wide points: Hydrophobic residues at CDR3 positions 6 and 7 were enriched in conventional CD4+ T cells of CD3G-deficient patients.

These receptors have no known antigen. The primer mix had 52 TRBV and 13 TRBJ primers. TCRdb's table, derived via immunoSEQ multiplex PCR, lists solely in-frame clones and lacks some. The sample has about 23,000 clones, nearly 90% seen once. The sequenced material came from conventional CD4+ T cells sorted from blood. These receptors all come from a child younger than 18 with CD3G deficiency.

The chain employs TRBV5-1 and TRBJ2-1, with a tentative D call TRBD2 (5 bases). Germline V gene lookup returns CDR1 SGHRS and CDR2 YFSETQ. V was clipped by 0 bases and J by 5 bases, with 15 bases between them. CDR3 size: 16 residues. DNA of the CDR3: TGCGCCAGCAGCTTGGATGGCATCCGGGGTAACAATGAGCAGTTCTTC. Translating gives CASSLDGIRGNNEQFF.

This clone has just one count. This rearrangement joins TRBV28 to TRBJ2-7; maybe TRBD2 (5 bases). The germline CDR1 and CDR2 sequences are MDHEN and SYDVKM. This CDR3 comprises 15 residues. The ends were cut back, 6 bases at V and 5 bases at J, with 20 bases in the middle. The CDR3 spells CASRLTGSPFHEQYF. DNA for the CDR3: TGTGCCAGCAGGCTAACGGGATCCCCCTTCCACGAGCAGTACTTC.

This sequence joins TRBV19 and TRBJ1-1, with D possibly being TRBD1 (5 bases). Trimming pared 8 bases from V and 1 base from J, leaving 17 bases between. In germline, CDR1 is LNHDA, CDR2 SQIVND (reference sequence). The CDR3 loop spans 15 amino acids. Written as DNA, the CDR3 is TGTGCCAGTCGGTCATTAGCAGGGAGGAACACTGAAGCTTTCTTT. It yields the protein CASRSLAGRNTEAFF.

The chain employs TRBV10-2 and TRBJ2-7; 7 positions agree with TRBD2. The CDR3 totals 13 residues. The V gene end was trimmed by 5 bases and the J gene end by 3 bases; junction bases not matched to a gene: 4. The germline V gene has CDR1 WSHSY and CDR2 SAAADI. CDR3 nucleotides: TGCGCCAGCAGTACTAGCGCGAGCTACGAGCAGTACTTC. Protein: CASSTSASYEQYF.

The chain combines TRBV6-6 with TRBJ2-1; D gene uncertain. Trimming cost V 1 base and J 5 bases, with 3 bases left between them. This CDR3 region has 12 residues. Germline CDR1 is MNHNY and CDR2 is SVGAGI (reference sequence). Here the CDR3 DNA reads TGTGCCAGCAGTTACTGGGACAATGAGCAGTTCTTC. The encoded protein is CASSYWDNEQFF.

The chain couples TRBV27 to TRBJ2-3; TRBD2 matches 7 bases. From germline, CDR1 is MNHEY and CDR2 SMNVEV (reference sequence). This CDR3 spans 16 amino acids. The ends lost 5 bases at V and 6 bases at J; junction bases unmatched: 14. CDR3 in DNA: TGTGCCAGCAGTCGAAGGCCGGGGAGGGCCGGGGATACGCAGTATTTT. Translated, it gives CASSRRPGRAGDTQYF.

The chain is built from TRBV10-3 and TRBJ1-2; D call uncertain. Germline V CDR1 and CDR2: ENHRY, SYGVKD. V lost 3 bases and J 8 bases, leaving 19 bases between the germline ends. The CDR3 consists of 15 residues. The CDR3 protein is CAISDGNVGVRGYTF. CDR3 bases: TGTGCCATCAGTGACGGGAATGTAGGAGTGCGCGGCTACACCTTC.

The chain joins TRBV28 to TRBJ2-7, with D maybe TRBD2 (6 bases). Germline V lookup: CDR1 MDHEN, CDR2 SYDVKM. The CDR3 runs to 16 residues. The ends were cut back, 6 bases at V and 1 base at J, with 19 bases in the middle. The CDR3 protein is CASSAPGDPMSYEQYF. DNA of the CDR3: TGTGCCAGCAGCGCCCCGGGGGACCCTATGTCCTACGAGCAGTACTTC.

The rearrangement joins TRBV20-1 to TRBJ2-3, with D hard to call. This CDR3 region has 11 residues. Per the germline V gene, CDR1 is DFQATT and CDR2 is SNEGSKA (reference sequence). V was clipped by 7 bases and J by 6 bases, with 11 bases between them. The CDR3 coding sequence is TGCAGTGTTTTCGTGACGGATACGCAGTATTTT. Translation gives CSVFVTDTQYF.